This TCR beta chain was recorded in a study of T cell responses to AZD1222 COVID-19 vaccine. Using immunoSEQ multiplex PCR, the repertoire was profiled, and TCRdb retains in-frame clones only, with some absent. The table lists fewer than 200,000 clones, just under 90% of them singletons. The receptor's source is an adult in good health. The sequencing used peripheral blood, collected on day 0 of AZD1222 vaccination.

CDR3 region: CASSYPGQGEAFF. In DNA, the CDR3 is TGTGCCAGCAGTTACCCGGGACAGGGTGAAGCTTTCTTT. J is TRBJ1-1 and V is TRBV28; 9 bases agree with TRBD1. This CDR3 spans 13 amino acids. Trimming removed 4 bases from V and 7 bases from J; junction bases left unmatched: 4. In germline, CDR1 is MDHEN, CDR2 SYDVKM.